This T cell receptor beta chain is from a study of regulatory T cells in long-lasting Graves disease. Study-wide results and caveats: Researchers examined only peripheral blood and not thyroid tissue.

Time point defined: newly diagnosed GD, antithyroid drugs for less than 3 months. Following extraction of RNA from PBMCs, that RNA was used to make the TCR library. An endocrinology unit in Xi'an, China, supplied the patients. Investigators prepared the TCR beta libraries by applying iRepertoire HTBI primers and Arm-PCR of CDR3 regions. TCRdb reanalysed the multiplex PCR reads using MiXCR and keeps one entry per CDR3 protein. The sample lists around 420,000 distinct CDR3 sequences, 15% occurring once. This clonotype was picked up many times. The antigen remains undetermined. The data also belong to a second study, concerning T cells in Graves' hyperthyroidism and ophthalmopathy.

The sample in question was peripheral blood mononuclear cells (PBMCs), obtained at new diagnosis, from a patient treated with antithyroid drugs. This TCR derives from a woman in her thirties or forties with Graves disease.

DNA of the CDR3: TGTGCCAGCATGGTGGGGACAATGGGAGTGGAGACCCAGTACTTC. Translating it yields CASMVGTMGVETQYF. The gene calls are TRBV2 and TRBJ2-5; D perhaps matches TRBD1 (6 bases). V dropped 7 bases and J dropped 5 bases, with 20 bases sitting between them. Germline CDR1 and CDR2: SNHLY and FYNNEI. The CDR3 covers 15 residues.